This T cell receptor beta chain derives from a study of metastatic and nonmetastatic thyroid tumors. CDR1 is SGDLS, CDR2 YYNGEE, per germline. The CDR3 contains 14 residues. V lost 3 bases and J lost 0, with 7 bases in between. All patients were treatment-naive before thyroid surgery. This clone has a count of ten or more. No antigen is known for it. Overall study findings and caveats: Within blood and tumor, benign nodules reportedly had significantly lower TCR beta diversity than malignant thyroid tumors did.

MiXCR reprocessed the PCR reads for TCRdb. In the table there are fewer than 25,000 clones, approximately 15% of which are singletons. The chain combines TRBV9 with TRBJ1-3; no clear D. The sequenced material came from tumor tissue. The clonotype comes from a female donor with papillary thyroid cancer or a benign thyroid nodule (not recorded which). Some clones in this sample may be carry-over from other donors' samples. The CDR3: CASSAESSGNTIYF. The DNA for the CDR3 is TGTGCCAGCAGCGCAGAGAGCTCTGGAAACACCATATATTTT.